These 27 T cell receptor beta chains were all obtained from the same sample, sequenced in a study of T cell repertoires in cytomegalovirus infection. MiXCR, run by TCRdb on the reads, gives a single entry per CDR3 protein. The sample has tens of thousands of distinct CDR3 sequences, 20% to 30% seen once. Their antigens are not known. This specimen consisted of CD8+ T cells from cultured PBMCs, obtained from culture after CMV antigen stimulation. These TCRs come from a human donor in good health (CMV status not recorded). Some clones in this sample may be carry-over from other donors' samples.

There are a few counts of this clonotype. The CDR3 sequence is CASSPLSGPYNEQFF. The CDR3 nucleotides read TGTGCCAGCAGCCCTCTATCGGGGCCTTACAATGAGCAGTTCTTC. The rearrangement links TRBV3-1 to TRBJ2-1; D tentatively reads TRBD1 or TRBD2 (5 bases each). V shed 4 bases and J shed 4 bases, with 14 bases lying between them. The CDR3 consists of 15 residues. Germline CDR1 reads LGHDT; CDR2 reads YNNKEL (reference sequence).

This clonotype was counted at least ten times. This chain joins TRBV27 and TRBJ2-1; tentatively, D is TRBD1 (6 bases). V was trimmed by 5 bases and J by 5 bases, leaving 10 bases between them. This CDR3 is 13 amino acids long. CDR1 is MNHEY, CDR2 SMNVEV, per germline (reference sequence). This chain's CDR3 is CASSGQSDNEQFF. The CDR3 DNA reads as TGTGCCAGCAGTGGACAGAGTGACAATGAGCAGTTCTTC.

This clonotype was counted ten times or more. The chain combines TRBV12-3 or TRBV12-4 with TRBJ1-1; weak D call: TRBD1 (5 bases). This CDR3 is built from 15 residues. Trimming removed 0 bases from V and 0 bases from J, with 8 bases in between. CDR3: CASSLAAGLNTEAFF. The CDR3 nucleotides are TGTGCCAGCAGTTTAGCGGCGGGGCTGAACACTGAAGCTTTCTTT.

This clonotype came up a few times. The J gene is TRBJ1-2, the V gene TRBV6-5; 10 nucleotides line up with TRBD1. The germline V gene has CDR1 MNHEY and CDR2 SVGAGI. The CDR3 totals 15 residues. Trimming removed 0 bases from V and 3 bases from J; junction bases left unmatched: 1. This CDR3 is CASSYSTGGHYGYTF. In DNA form, the CDR3 reads TGTGCCAGCAGTTACTCGACAGGGGGCCACTATGGCTACACCTTC.

This clonotype was seen a few times. This chain joins TRBV5-1 and TRBJ2-1, with TRBD2 as a possible D gene (5 bases). The CDR3 is 16 residues long. V lost 0 bases to trimming and J lost 3 bases, with 13 bases between them. In germline, CDR1 is SGHRS, CDR2 YFSETQ. This CDR3 is CASSLGRGSSYNEQFF. CDR3 DNA: TGCGCCAGCAGCTTGGGACGTGGGAGTAGCTACAATGAGCAGTTCTTC. Filled out from reference TRBV5-1 and TRBJ2-1, the complete variable domain reads KAGVTQTPRYLIKTRGQQVTLSCSPISGHRSVSWYQQTPGQGLQFLFEYFSETQRNKGNFPGRFSGRQFSNSRSEMNVSTLELGDSALYLCASSLGRGSSYNEQFFGPGTRLTVL.

In this sample, this clonotype turned up a few times. The rearrangement links TRBV20-1 to TRBJ2-7; D not certain. Trimming cost V 6 bases and J 3 bases, with 24 bases left between them. The CDR3 is 16 amino acids. CDR1 and CDR2 (germline): DFQATT, SNEGSKA (reference sequence). CDR3 DNA sequence: TGCAGTGCCACTGGGGTATTGGACGTGTGGGACTACGAGCAGTACTTC. Protein: CSATGVLDVWDYEQYF.

In its sample, this clonotype was seen once. A much bigger clone sits one base away, suggesting this may be a read error. The chain combines TRBV12-3 or TRBV12-4 with TRBJ2-5; a weak D match, TRBD1 (6 bases). The CDR3 has 13 amino acids. The CDR3 DNA reads as TGTGTCAGCAGGATACAGGGAGTAGAGACCCAGTACTTC. Translating gives CVSRIQGVETQYF.

This clonotype was detected a few times. The rearrangement links TRBV27 to TRBJ2-7; tentative D call: TRBD1 (6 bases). V lost 5 bases and J lost 5, with 13 bases in between. The CDR3 contains 13 residues. Germline loops: CDR1 MNHEY, CDR2 SMNVEV (reference sequence). In DNA form, the CDR3 reads TGTGCCAGCAGTACCCTCAGGGGCGACGAGCAGTACTTC. It codes for CASSTLRGDEQYF.

This clonotype was seen ten or more times. The CDR3 here is CASRGDSDTQYF. The CDR3 DNA reads as TGTGCCAGCAGGGGAGATAGCGATACGCAGTATTTT. V gene TRBV7-6 combines with J gene TRBJ2-3; D might be TRBD2 (5 bases). V gave up 6 bases and J gave up 6 bases, with 10 bases separating them. From germline, CDR1 is SGHVS and CDR2 FNYEAQ. The CDR3 is made up of 12 amino acids.

This clonotype has a count of ten or more. This sequence joins TRBV29-1 and TRBJ1-5; 11 bases align to TRBD1. This CDR3 contains 18 residues. Germline V gene data show CDR1 as SQVTM and CDR2 as ANQGSEA. The ends lost 4 bases at V and 0 bases at J; junction bases unmatched: 11. CDR3 residues: CSVAGTGGERYSNQPQHF. DNA for the CDR3: TGCAGCGTTGCCGGGACAGGGGGAGAGAGATATAGCAATCAGCCCCAGCATTTT.

The sample holds many counts of this clonotype. The J gene is TRBJ1-2, the V gene TRBV7-6, with unresolved D. V dropped 1 base and J dropped 6 bases, with 18 bases sitting between them. The CDR3 runs 16 residues. Germline-derived CDR1 and CDR2 are SGHVS and FNYEAQ. Here the CDR3 reads CASSLGPSGYPNGYTF. The CDR3 nucleotides are TGTGCCAGCAGCTTAGGCCCCTCGGGATATCCGAATGGCTACACCTTC.

V and J are TRBV12-3 or TRBV12-4 and TRBJ2-1; a weak D match, TRBD2 (5 bases). The CDR3 contains 17 residues. Between the trimmed V and J ends, which lost 4 bases and 1 base, there was a span of 17 bases. CDR3 residues: CASSWTFDVISYNEQFF. CDR3 nucleotide sequence: TGTGCCAGCAGTTGGACTTTCGACGTTATATCCTACAATGAGCAGTTCTTC.

This clonotype has just a few counts. The chain combines TRBV20-1 with TRBJ2-3; D is perhaps TRBD2 (6 bases). V was clipped by 0 bases and J by 0 bases, with 10 bases between them. Per the germline V gene, CDR1 is DFQATT and CDR2 is SNEGSKA (reference sequence). The CDR3 has 15 residues. The CDR3 region is CSARDRDSSTDTQYF. Written as DNA, the CDR3 is TGCAGTGCTAGAGATCGGGACTCTAGCACAGATACGCAGTATTTT.

The genes are TRBV5-6 and TRBJ1-1, with 7 positions matching TRBD1. Germline lookup yields CDR1 SGHDT and CDR2 YYEEEE. J was trimmed by 3 bases and V by 3 bases; bases with no gene match: 8. The CDR3 length is 15 residues. The CDR3 loop reads CASSSDREWDTEAFF. The CDR3 DNA sequence: TGTGCCAGCAGCTCCGACAGGGAATGGGACACTGAAGCTTTCTTT.

In its sample, this clonotype was seen a few times. The chain carries TRBV7-6 and TRBJ1-1; 9 bases are shared with TRBD1. The CDR3 totals 15 residues. Germline assignment: CDR1 SGHVS and CDR2 FNYEAQ. V trimming: 6 bases; J trimming: 2 bases; junction bases outside the gene matches: 7. The CDR3 coding sequence is TGTGCCAGCAGTTTCGGACAGGGGCGAAACACTGAAGCTTTCTTT. Translating gives CASSFGQGRNTEAFF.

There are a few counts of this clonotype. The chain joins TRBV4-3 to TRBJ2-3; 7 bases agree with TRBD2. Germline CDR1 reads LGHNA; CDR2 reads YSLEER. The V and J ends lost 0 bases and 10 bases, in that order; junction bases with no gene match: 4. This CDR3 contains 13 residues. CDR3 protein: CASSQDQAGSQYF. The CDR3 region has the DNA TGCGCCAGCAGCCAAGATCAAGCGGGGTCGCAGTATTTT.

This chain uses TRBV28 with TRBJ1-4, with 12 bases fitting TRBD1. Germline V lookup: CDR1 MDHEN, CDR2 SYDVKM. The CDR3 is made up of 18 amino acids. Trimming cost V 5 bases and J 4 bases; bases outside gene matches: 11. CDR3 DNA: TGTGCCAGCAGTCAGGGGTCGGGACAGGGGGCTTTTAATGAAAAACTGTTTTTT. As protein: CASSQGSGQGAFNEKLFF.

In this sample, this clonotype turned up a few times. The chain recombines TRBV7-9 with TRBJ2-1; 11 bases fit TRBD2. CDR1 and CDR2 (germline): SEHNR, FQNEAQ (reference sequence). V was clipped by 6 bases and J by 8 bases; unmatched bases: 6. The CDR3 has 14 amino acids. CDR3 loop: CASRLAGVYDEQFF. CDR3 nucleotide sequence: TGTGCCAGCAGACTAGCGGGAGTGTACGATGAGCAGTTCTTC.

This clonotype was counted between two and nine times. The chain joins TRBV6-5 to TRBJ2-3; D possibly matches TRBD1 or TRBD2 (5 bases each). V lost 0 bases, J lost 0 bases, and 16 bases lay in between. This CDR3 contains 18 residues. Germline loops: CDR1 MNHEY, CDR2 SVGAGI. CDR3 in DNA: TGTGCCAGCAGTTACTCGGTTGACGGGGCTGGTAGCACAGATACGCAGTATTTT. Residues: CASSYSVDGAGSTDTQYF.

In its sample, this clonotype was seen many times. The chain links TRBV7-2 to TRBJ2-7; D call uncertain. CDR3 length equals 13 residues. Germline V gene sequence: CDR1 SGHTA, CDR2 FQGNSA. V lost 1 base, J lost 5 bases, and 9 bases lay in between. CDR3 sequence: CASSLVSPDEQYF. CDR3 nucleotides: TGTGCCAGCAGCTTAGTTAGTCCTGACGAGCAGTACTTC.

This clonotype was counted a few times. The chain couples TRBV7-9 to TRBJ1-4; D remains ambiguous. Per the germline V gene, CDR1 is SEHNR and CDR2 is FQNEAQ (reference sequence). CDR3 size: 13 residues. Between the trimmed V and J ends, which lost 5 bases and 0 bases, there was a span of 4 bases. The CDR3 coding sequence is TGTGCCAGCAGCGAAACAACTAATGAAAAACTGTTTTTT. Translated, it gives CASSETTNEKLFF. The variable domain in full, completed from reference TRBV7-9 and TRBJ1-4, reads DTGVSQNPRHKITKRGQNVTFRCDPISEHNRLYWYRQTLGQGPEFLTYFQNEAQLEKSRLLSDRFSAERPKGSFSTLEIQRTEQGDSAMYLCASSETTNEKLFFGSGTQLSVL.

The chain is built from TRBV11-1 and TRBJ2-3; TRBD2 is a possible D gene (6 bases). The germline V gene has CDR1 SGHAT and CDR2 FQDESV (reference sequence). Trimming pared 7 bases from V and 2 bases from J, leaving 16 bases between. The CDR3 is made up of 15 amino acids. The DNA of the CDR3 is TGTGCCAGCACCTACACTAGCTCTCCCACAGATACGCAGTATTTT. Residues: CASTYTSSPTDTQYF.

This clonotype was seen repeatedly, ten times or more. The chain uses TRBV7-8 and TRBJ2-7; TRBD2 agrees at 10 bases. J gave up 2 bases and V 1 base, and 17 bases lay outside the gene matches. CDR1 and CDR2 from the germline V gene are SGHVS and FQNEAQ. This CDR3 spans 20 amino acids. This CDR3 reads CASSLVVLAGAQYLPYEQYF. Written as DNA, the CDR3 is TGTGCCAGCAGCTTAGTAGTGCTAGCGGGGGCCCAATACCTCCCCTACGAGCAGTACTTC.

About this clonotype itself: Compared with germline, one end of the junction differs, possibly owing to a read error. The V gene is TRBV5-6, the J gene TRBJ2-7, with 7 bases that match TRBD1. The CDR3 is 13 residues long. In germline, CDR1 is SGHDT, CDR2 YYEEEE. The CDR3 DNA reads TGTGTCAGCAGCTTGGGACAGTCCTACGAGCAGTACTTC. Protein sequence: CVSSLGQSYEQYF.

V is TRBV15 and J is TRBJ2-7; TRBD1 might be the D (6 bases). The CDR3 contains 14 residues. V was pared by 5 bases and J by 3 bases, with 14 bases between. The V gene's germline CDR1 is LNHNV and CDR2 YYDKDF (reference sequence). CDR3 DNA sequence: TGTGCCACCAGCCCTGTGGGGGACATCTACGAGCAGTACTTC. Translation gives CATSPVGDIYEQYF.

The table lists this clonotype with a few counts. The chain has TRBV5-4 and TRBJ1-1; maybe TRBD1 (5 bases). CDR1 is SGHNT, CDR2 YYREEE, per germline (reference sequence). Trimming removed 0 bases from V and 7 bases from J, with 10 bases in between. The length of the CDR3 is 13 residues. The CDR3 nucleotides are TGTGCCAGCAGCTTGGACAGGACATTTGAAGCTTTCTTT. This translates into CASSLDRTFEAFF.

In this sample, this clonotype turned up many times. The chain carries TRBV7-8 and TRBJ2-2, with TRBD2 identical over 8 bases. Germline lookup yields CDR1 SGHVS and CDR2 FQNEAQ. CDR3 length: 14 residues. The CDR3 here is CAWISGGATGELFF. CDR3 sequence (DNA): TGTGCTTGGATATCGGGAGGGGCCACCGGGGAGCTGTTTTTT.